These 8 T cell receptor beta chains came from one sample sequenced in a study of blood T cell repertoires in COVID-19. The assay was immunoSEQ multiplex PCR, and TCRdb's table has in-frame clones only and misses some. The sample has around 110,000 clones; roughly 81% are singletons. The sample comprised peripheral blood. The receptors were sampled from a man aged 35 to 55 with acute or convalescent COVID-19.

The V and J genes are TRBV7-6 and TRBJ2-5, with TRBD2 matching 12 bases. Germline CDR1 SGHVS, CDR2 FNYEAQ. Trimming at V came to 5 bases and at J to 5 bases, leaving 9 bases not matched to a gene. The CDR3 extends over 16 amino acids. As DNA, the CDR3 is TGTGCCAGCAGCATGGGACTAGCGGGCGGGGGGGAGACCCAGTACTTC. It yields the protein CASSMGLAGGGETQYF.

The chain is built from TRBV7-3 and TRBJ1-6, with 7 nucleotides matching TRBD1. This CDR3 is 14 amino acids long. Germline lookup yields CDR1 SGHTA and CDR2 FQGTGA. V shed 2 bases, J shed 6 bases, and the junction held 1 base outside the gene matches. This CDR3 reads CASSLGTANSPLHF. The CDR3 DNA follows: TGTGCCAGCAGCTTAGGGACAGCTAATTCACCCCTCCACTTT.

The V call is TRBV2, the J call TRBJ2-5; the match to TRBD2 covers 11 bases. The CDR3 runs to 15 residues. Per the germline V gene, CDR1 is SNHLY and CDR2 is FYNNEI. Trimming cost V 4 bases and J 1 base; bases outside gene matches: 2. CDR3 sequence reads: CASSGLAGLQETQYF. CDR3 DNA: TGTGCCAGCAGTGGACTAGCGGGGCTCCAAGAGACCCAGTACTTC. The whole variable domain, filled in from reference TRBV2 and TRBJ2-5, reads EPEVTQTPSHQVTQMGQEVILRCVPISNHLYFYWYRQILGQKVEFLVSFYNNEISEKSEIFDDQFSVERPDGSNFTLKIRSTKLEDSAMYFCASSGLAGLQETQYFGPGTRLLVL.

The chain links TRBV4-1 to TRBJ2-7; 7 bases agree with TRBD1. CDR1 and CDR2 from the germline V gene are MGHRA and YSYEKL. The J segment lost 4 bases and the V segment lost 4 bases, leaving 7 bases of the junction unmatched. This CDR3 has 14 amino acids. CDR3 sequence: CASSRGTDRYEQYF. The CDR3, as DNA: TGCGCCAGCAGCCGGGGGACAGATCGGTACGAGCAGTACTTC.

The V and J genes are TRBV18 and TRBJ1-2, with TRBD1 matching 9 bases. Germline assignment: CDR1 KGHSH and CDR2 LQKENI. This CDR3 contains 14 residues. Trimming removed 3 bases from V and 7 bases from J; junction bases left unmatched: 6. The CDR3 region is CASSPSQDRGGYTF. Written as DNA, the CDR3 is TGTGCCAGCTCACCGAGTCAGGACAGGGGTGGCTACACCTTC. Full variable domain (outside the CDR3, taken from reference TRBV18 and TRBJ1-2): NAGVMQNPRHLVRRRGQEARLRCSPMKGHSHVYWYRQLPEEGLKFMVYLQKENIIDESGMPKERFSAEFPKEGPSILRIQQVVRGDSAAYFCASSPSQDRGGYTFGSGTRLTVV.

The V call is TRBV10-2, the J call TRBJ2-3, with 8 bases lining up with TRBD2. This CDR3 comprises 13 residues. V lost 8 bases and J lost 2; bases outside the gene matches: 3. Germline CDR1 is WSHSY and CDR2 is SAAADI. In nucleotides, the CDR3 is TGCGCCAGCCGACTAGCGAACACAGATACGCAGTATTTT. Protein product: CASRLANTDTQYF.

V usage is TRBV4-3 and J usage is TRBJ2-3, with a tentative D call TRBD2 (6 bases). Germline assignment: CDR1 LGHNA and CDR2 YSLEER. The CDR3 has 16 residues. Trimming removed 5 bases at V and 5 bases at J, with 20 bases between. The CDR3 DNA reads TGCGCCAGCAGCTACAGCTTGAGGAGGGTCGGAGATACGCAGTATTTT. It is translated as CASSYSLRRVGDTQYF.

The chain is built from TRBV6-5 and TRBJ2-3; 7 bases line up with TRBD2. Germline V gene sequence: CDR1 MNHEY, CDR2 SVGAGI. This CDR3 region has 15 residues. Trimming took 7 bases from V and 7 from J; bases not matched to a gene: 14. CDR3 nucleotides: TGTGCCAGCACCTTGTGGGAGGGCGCACAAAATACGCAGTATTTT. This codes for CASTLWEGAQNTQYF.